This T cell receptor beta chain was recorded in a study of blood T cell repertoires in COVID-19. For the study at large: Sources were T cells, B-cell-depleted T cells, or PBMCs; the material itself was cDNA or gDNA.

In assigning cohorts, the study relied on participant-reported clinical history. This CDR3 spans 19 amino acids. Trimming pared 2 bases from V and 1 base from J, leaving 21 bases between. Germline lookup yields CDR1 MDHEN and CDR2 SYDVKM. Measured with immunoSEQ multiplex PCR; TCRdb has only the in-frame clones, and not every one. The sample lists 150,000 to 200,000 clones, about nine tenths seen once, with roughly 0.77% in the top ten. J is TRBJ1-5 and V is TRBV28, with a weak D call TRBD1 (6 bases). The sample comprised PBMCs or T cells enriched from blood (not recorded which). The receptor was isolated from a woman between 18 and 29 years old who had recovered from COVID-19. The CDR3 is CASSLLPGVGRGSNQPQHF. The CDR3 nucleotides are TGTGCCAGCAGTTTACTCCCGGGGGTGGGGAGGGGGAGCAATCAGCCCCAGCATTTT.